The TCR beta chain described here comes from a study of a mutant IDH1 vaccine in newly diagnosed glioma. About the research overall: Scheduled at week 35, visit V12 preceded visit V13, held at week 47.

The V and J ends lost 4 bases and 0 bases respectively, with 6 bases between them. There are 13 residues in the CDR3. Germline V lookup: CDR1 LGHNA, CDR2 YSLEER. Method: immunoSEQ multiplex PCR; TCRdb's copy keeps in-frame clones and lacks some. The data show about 54,000 clones, with approximately 87% seen just once and over 1.5% held by the top ten. This clone was seen only once. Antigen: not known. The time point denotes: week 35, safety follow-up. Doses consisted of 300 ug of mutant IDH1 20-mer peptide each, paired with topical imiquimod. Donors' newly diagnosed IDH1-mutant WHO grade 3 or 4 astrocytomas lacked nuclear ATRX.

This receptor was obtained from a man aged 40-49 years with glioma. The V and J genes are TRBV4-3 and TRBJ1-2; the D gene is possibly TRBD1 (6 bases). The material was PBMCs, obtained from a glioma patient whose treatment included an IDH1 peptide vaccine. CDR3 nucleotide sequence: TGCGCCAGCAGCCGGACAGCTAACTATGGCTACACCTTC. Its translation: CASSRTANYGYTF.